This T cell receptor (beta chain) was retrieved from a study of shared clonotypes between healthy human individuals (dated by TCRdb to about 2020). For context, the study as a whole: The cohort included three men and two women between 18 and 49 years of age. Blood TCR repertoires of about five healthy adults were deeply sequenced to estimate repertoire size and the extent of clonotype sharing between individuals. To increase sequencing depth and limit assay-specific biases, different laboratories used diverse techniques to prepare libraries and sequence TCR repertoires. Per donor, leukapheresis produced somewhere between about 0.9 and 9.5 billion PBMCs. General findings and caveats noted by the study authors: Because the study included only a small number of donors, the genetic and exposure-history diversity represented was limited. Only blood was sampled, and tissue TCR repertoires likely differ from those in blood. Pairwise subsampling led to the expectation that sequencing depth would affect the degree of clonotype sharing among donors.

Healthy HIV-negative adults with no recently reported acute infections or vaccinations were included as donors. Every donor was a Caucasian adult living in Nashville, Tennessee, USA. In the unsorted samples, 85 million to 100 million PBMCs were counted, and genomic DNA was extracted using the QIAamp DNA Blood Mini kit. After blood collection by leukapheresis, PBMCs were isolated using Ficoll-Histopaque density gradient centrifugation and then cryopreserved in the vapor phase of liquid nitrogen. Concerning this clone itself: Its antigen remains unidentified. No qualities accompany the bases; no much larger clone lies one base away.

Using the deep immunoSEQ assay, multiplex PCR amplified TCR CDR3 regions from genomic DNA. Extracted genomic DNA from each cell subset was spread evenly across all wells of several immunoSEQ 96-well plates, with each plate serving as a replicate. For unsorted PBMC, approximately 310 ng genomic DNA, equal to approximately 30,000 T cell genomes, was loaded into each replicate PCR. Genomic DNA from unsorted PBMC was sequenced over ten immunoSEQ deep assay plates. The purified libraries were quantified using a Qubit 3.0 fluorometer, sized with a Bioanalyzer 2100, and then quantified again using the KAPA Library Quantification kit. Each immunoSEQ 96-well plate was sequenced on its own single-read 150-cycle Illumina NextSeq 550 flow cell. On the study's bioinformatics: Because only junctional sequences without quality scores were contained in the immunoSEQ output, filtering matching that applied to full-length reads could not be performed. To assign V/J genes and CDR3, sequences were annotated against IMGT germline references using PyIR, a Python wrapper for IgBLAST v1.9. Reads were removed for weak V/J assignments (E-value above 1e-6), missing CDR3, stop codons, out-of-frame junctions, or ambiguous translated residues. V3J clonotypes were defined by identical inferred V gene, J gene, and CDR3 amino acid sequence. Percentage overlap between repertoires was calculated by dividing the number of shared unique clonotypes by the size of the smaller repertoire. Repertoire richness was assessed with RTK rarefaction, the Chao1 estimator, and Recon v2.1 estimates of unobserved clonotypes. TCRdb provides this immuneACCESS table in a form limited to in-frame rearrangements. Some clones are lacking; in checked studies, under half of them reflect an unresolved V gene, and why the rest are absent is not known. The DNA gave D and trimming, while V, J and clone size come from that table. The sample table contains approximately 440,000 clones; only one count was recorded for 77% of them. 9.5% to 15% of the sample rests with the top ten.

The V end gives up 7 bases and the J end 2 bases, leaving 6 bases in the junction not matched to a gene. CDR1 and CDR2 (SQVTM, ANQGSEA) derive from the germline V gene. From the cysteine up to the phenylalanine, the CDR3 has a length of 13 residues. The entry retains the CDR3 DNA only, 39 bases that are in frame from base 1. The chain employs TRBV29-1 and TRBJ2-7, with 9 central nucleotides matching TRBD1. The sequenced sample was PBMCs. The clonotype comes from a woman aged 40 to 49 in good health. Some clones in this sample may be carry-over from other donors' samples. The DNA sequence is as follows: TGCAGCGGAAGGGACAGGGATACCTACGAGCAGTACTTC. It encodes CSGRDRDTYEQYF.